A single sample is the source of the 26 T cell receptor beta chains below, sequenced in a study of T cell changes during pregnancy in multiple sclerosis. Clones were read by immunoSEQ multiplex PCR, and TCRdb kept only the in-frame ones, dropping some. The sample lists about 100,000 clones; approximately 90% were seen once. This sample comprised peripheral blood, obtained after pregnancy. The receptors shown here come from a female donor with multiple sclerosis, enrolled in a pregnancy study.

This rearrangement joins TRBV29-1 to TRBJ2-7; the D gene is possibly TRBD2 (7 bases). V lost 3 bases, J lost 5 bases, and 11 bases lay in between. The CDR3 has 12 residues. Germline values: CDR1 SQVTM, CDR2 ANQGSEA. CDR3 amino acids: CSVERGGNEQYF. Written as DNA, the CDR3 is TGCAGCGTTGAGAGGGGGGGGAACGAGCAGTACTTC.

V usage is TRBV20-1 and J usage is TRBJ2-1, with TRBD2 identical over 7 bases. The CDR3 spans 11 residues. V trimming: 7 bases; J trimming: 12 bases; junction bases outside the gene matches: 9. CDR1 DFQATT and CDR2 SNEGSKA come from the germline V gene (reference sequence). In DNA form, the CDR3 reads TGCAGTGGTGTCATGGCTAGCGGGCAGTTCTTC. Protein: CSGVMASGQFF.

The rearrangement joins TRBV6-5 to TRBJ1-1; D gene uncertain. The CDR3 contains 14 residues. Germline loops: CDR1 MNHEY, CDR2 SVGAGI. V was trimmed by 0 bases and J by 1 base, leaving 6 bases between them. The CDR3 region is CASSYSGKNTEAFF. CDR3 sequence (DNA): TGTGCCAGCAGTTACTCGGGCAAGAACACTGAAGCTTTCTTT.

This chain connects TRBV5-1 to TRBJ2-5; D gene uncertain. Germline values: CDR1 SGHRS, CDR2 YFSETQ. The CDR3 loop spans 14 amino acids. Deletions cut 0 bases from V and 5 bases from J, with 11 bases between. This CDR3 reads CASSLAVVPETQYF. CDR3 DNA: TGCGCCAGCAGCTTGGCCGTAGTTCCCGAGACCCAGTACTTC.

V and J are TRBV27 and TRBJ2-6, with 7 bases lining up with TRBD1. Germline CDR1 reads MNHEY; CDR2 reads SMNVEV (reference sequence). V lost 5 bases, J lost 4 bases, and 5 bases stayed unmatched. CDR3 length: 15 residues. CDR3 residues: CASSTTGAGANVLTF. CDR3 DNA sequence: TGTGCCAGCAGTACAACAGGGGCCGGGGCCAACGTCCTGACTTTC.

This clone was seen only a few times. The V and J genes are TRBV4-1 and TRBJ1-2, with TRBD1 matching over 7 bases. The germline V gene has CDR1 MGHRA and CDR2 YSYEKL. CDR3 size: 17 residues. The V gene end was trimmed by 2 bases and the J gene end by 0 bases; junction bases not matched to a gene: 9. CDR3: CASSQQGQPSANYGYTF. The CDR3 DNA is TGCGCCAGCAGCCAACAGGGACAGCCGTCAGCTAACTATGGCTACACCTTC.

The CDR3 spells CASSFGGNTEAFF. The CDR3 bases are TGTGCCAGCAGCTTCGGGGGGAACACTGAAGCTTTCTTT. The chain joins TRBV7-9 to TRBJ1-1, with D perhaps matching TRBD1 (5 bases). Germline V gives CDR1 SEHNR, CDR2 FQNEAQ (reference sequence). Trimming removed 3 bases from V and 1 base from J, with 6 bases in between. The CDR3 runs to 13 residues. The full variable domain, in which reference TRBV7-9 and TRBJ1-1 provide the parts outside the CDR3, is DTGVSQNPRHKITKRGQNVTFRCDPISEHNRLYWYRQTLGQGPEFLTYFQNEAQLEKSRLLSDRFSAERPKGSFSTLEIQRTEQGDSAMYLCASSFGGNTEAFFGQGTRLTVV.

The J gene is TRBJ1-4, the V gene TRBV30; D is uncertain. V shed 7 bases and J shed 0 bases, with 9 bases lying between them. The germline gives CDR1 GTSNPN, CDR2 SVGIG (reference sequence). The CDR3 sequence is 13 residues long. CDR3 in DNA: TGTGCCTCCGAGAGTGCAACTAATGAAAAACTGTTTTTT. Encoded protein: CASESATNEKLFF.

V usage is TRBV6-5 and J usage is TRBJ1-4; TRBD1 matches 11 bases. Per germline, CDR1 MNHEY and CDR2 SVGAGI. This CDR3 is 15 amino acids long. The junction had 4 bases not matched to a gene; V was cut back by 0 bases and J by 10 bases. DNA for the CDR3: TGTGCCAGCAGTTACTCGGGACAGGGGGGTGGAAAACTGTTTTTT. The encoded protein is CASSYSGQGGGKLFF.

The genes are TRBV6-5 and TRBJ1-6; TRBD1 matches 8 bases. The CDR3 has 13 amino acids. Germline V CDR1 and CDR2: MNHEY, SVGAGI. J gave up 10 bases and V 6 bases, and 5 bases lay outside the gene matches. The CDR3 protein is CASRTGERSPLHF. The CDR3 region has the DNA TGTGCCAGCAGGACAGGGGAACGCTCACCCCTCCACTTT.

The chain combines TRBV6-5 with TRBJ1-1; weak D call: TRBD1 (5 bases). CDR1 and CDR2 (germline): MNHEY, SVGAGI. The CDR3 loop spans 14 amino acids. V was trimmed by 11 bases and J by 1 base, leaving 17 bases between them. The CDR3 spells CAVGGGRGNTEAFF. As DNA, the CDR3 is TGTGCCGTCGGGGGTGGCCGGGGGAACACTGAAGCTTTCTTT.

The chain employs TRBV13 and TRBJ2-3; 7 nucleotides match TRBD1. The germline V gene encodes CDR1 PRHDT and CDR2 FYEKMQ (reference sequence). V trimming: 5 bases; J trimming: 1 base; junction bases outside the gene matches: 6. This CDR3 is built from 15 residues. The CDR3 DNA is TGTGCCAGCAGCCCTCAAGGGGGCGGCACAGATACGCAGTATTTT. It translates to CASSPQGGGTDTQYF.

This chain links TRBV6-1 with TRBJ1-4; D is perhaps TRBD1 (6 bases). The germline CDR1 and CDR2 sequences are MNHNS and SASEGT. The CDR3 sequence is 17 residues long. The germline V and J ends were trimmed by 1 base and 8 bases, with 20 bases remaining between them. CDR3 sequence (DNA): TGTGCCAGCAGTGAAGAGAGACAGGCCTCGAAGAGGGAAAAACTGTTTTTT. Its translation is CASSEERQASKREKLFF.

The chain links TRBV18 to TRBJ1-1; D unclear. Per germline, CDR1 KGHSH and CDR2 LQKENI. CDR3 size: 13 residues. V lost 1 base and J 8 bases, leaving 11 bases between the germline ends. CDR3 region: CASSPRRTNEAFF. The DNA for the CDR3 is TGTGCCAGCTCACCACGGAGAACGAACGAAGCTTTCTTT.

The rearrangement links TRBV19 to TRBJ1-5, with TRBD1 matching over 9 bases. The length of the CDR3 is 15 residues. The germline V gene has CDR1 LNHDA and CDR2 SQIVND (reference sequence). V trimming: 7 bases; J trimming: 3 bases; junction bases outside the gene matches: 7. The chain's CDR3 is CASMTWDRDNQPQHF. CDR3 DNA sequence: TGTGCCAGTATGACGTGGGACAGGGACAATCAGCCCCAGCATTTT.

V gene TRBV6-1 combines with J gene TRBJ1-2; perhaps TRBD1 as D (6 bases). CDR1 is MNHNS and CDR2 is SASEGT in the germline V gene. With 3 bases removed from V and 3 bases from J, the gap between germline ends came to 14 bases. The CDR3 is made up of 15 amino acids. As DNA, the CDR3 is TGTGCCAGCAGTGAGAGGGACACATACTACTATGGCTACACCTTC. This codes for CASSERDTYYYGYTF.

The rearrangement links TRBV7-2 to TRBJ2-7; 8 bases agree with TRBD2. In germline, CDR1 is SGHTA, CDR2 FQGNSA. V shed 5 bases, J shed 6 bases, and the junction held 9 bases outside the gene matches. This CDR3 has 14 residues. DNA of the CDR3: TGTGCCAGCAGCCCCACGGGGGGGCCGGCCGAGCAGTACTTC. This gives the protein CASSPTGGPAEQYF.

The chain recombines TRBV6-1 with TRBJ2-7, with D perhaps matching TRBD1 (5 bases). The CDR3 runs 13 residues. CDR1 is MNHNS, CDR2 SASEGT, per germline. V was clipped by 1 base and J by 3 bases, with 7 bases between them. Here the CDR3 reads CASSEDRRYEQYF. The CDR3, as DNA: TGTGCCAGCAGTGAAGACAGGCGCTACGAGCAGTACTTC.

This chain links TRBV19 with TRBJ1-1; the D gene is possibly TRBD1 (6 bases). Between the trimmed V and J ends, which lost 5 bases and 1 base, there was a span of 11 bases. This CDR3 comprises 14 residues. Germline CDR1 LNHDA, CDR2 SQIVND (reference sequence). Here the CDR3 DNA reads TGTGCCAGTAGTGTCACAGGGAGGAACACTGAAGCTTTCTTT. Translating it yields CASSVTGRNTEAFF.

The J gene is TRBJ2-7, the V gene TRBV2, with 10 bases matching TRBD2. Germline CDR1 and CDR2: SNHLY and FYNNEI. The CDR3 loop spans 15 amino acids. V was clipped by 4 bases and J by 3 bases; unmatched bases: 6. This CDR3 reads CASSVSGGNLYEQYF. The CDR3 region has the DNA TGTGCCAGCAGTGTTAGCGGGGGGAATCTCTACGAGCAGTACTTC.

The chain links TRBV7-3 to TRBJ2-1; maybe TRBD1 (5 bases). The CDR3 length is 13 residues. Trimming took 1 base from V and 5 from J, leaving 6 bases between them. Germline-derived CDR1 and CDR2 are SGHTA and FQGTGA. CDR3 residues: CASSLIGDNEQFF. For the CDR3, the DNA is TGTGCCAGCAGCTTAATAGGGGACAATGAGCAGTTCTTC.

The CDR3 DNA reads TGTGCCAGCAGTTTAGCCGGGACAACTAATGAAAAACTGTTTTTT. Residues: CASSLAGTTNEKLFF. The V call is TRBV27, the J call TRBJ1-4; unclear D gene. The length of the CDR3 is 15 residues. Trimming took 2 bases from V and 0 from J, leaving 7 bases between them. CDR1 is MNHEY and CDR2 is SMNVEV in the germline V gene (reference sequence).

This clone came up many times. The V and J genes are TRBV7-2 and TRBJ2-1; TRBD2 agrees at 9 bases. This CDR3 is built from 15 residues. Per the germline V gene, CDR1 is SGHTA and CDR2 is FQGNSA. Trimming at V came to 3 bases and at J to 4 bases, leaving 4 bases not matched to a gene. CDR3 nucleotide sequence: TGTGCCAGCAGCTTTATAGCGGGGGAGTACAATGAGCAGTTCTTC. It encodes CASSFIAGEYNEQFF.

The chain employs TRBV6-6 and TRBJ1-1; 9 bases agree with TRBD1. From germline, CDR1 is MNHNY and CDR2 SVGAGI (reference sequence). The CDR3 is made up of 15 amino acids. V lost 6 bases, J lost 2 bases, and 7 bases stayed unmatched. CDR3: CASSTQGALNTEAFF. The CDR3 nucleotides are TGTGCCAGCAGCACACAGGGGGCGCTCAACACTGAAGCTTTCTTT.

This chain links TRBV7-9 with TRBJ1-5; no firm D call. Germline CDR1 SEHNR, CDR2 FQNEAQ (reference sequence). Trimming cost V 2 bases and J 5 bases, with 7 bases left between them. CDR3 length: 13 amino acids. The DNA of the CDR3 is TGTGCCAGCAGCTTATCCCAGGATCAGCCCCAGCATTTT. Protein sequence: CASSLSQDQPQHF.

CDR3: CASSTAPSGPTGELFF. In DNA form, the CDR3 reads TGTGCCAGCAGCACCGCCCCCTCAGGGCCTACCGGGGAGCTGTTTTTT. This sequence joins TRBV7-2 and TRBJ2-2, with a weak D call TRBD1 (5 bases). This CDR3 contains 16 residues. With 5 bases removed from V and 5 bases from J, the gap between germline ends came to 18 bases. Germline V lookup: CDR1 SGHTA, CDR2 FQGNSA.